The entry below gives a single T cell receptor beta chain sequence along with its context. This receptor's antigen is unknown. The record has no base qualities; no much larger clone is one base away. The sample comes from a study of blood T cells in healthy people across ages (dated by TCRdb to about 2015). Regarding the research as a whole: Template switching captured roughly one uniquely barcoded TCR beta cDNA molecule per two T cells in model experiments. Using deep sequencing normalized with unique cDNA molecular identifiers, the study measured how TCR beta repertoire diversity changes with age. The donors were split into four age groups: young (average 16 years), middle-aged (nearly 40), aged (more than 55) and long-lived (more than 80). To avoid experimental bias, donors of different ages were distributed randomly across sequencing lanes. Two additional independent replicas of 1 million unique cDNA reads from the same blood draw were analyzed for two donors (one aged 18 to 29 and one aged 80 or older).

Libraries were prepared through 5' RACE. TCRdb shows the sequencer as Illumina HiSeq 2500. A second PCR of about 7 to 12 cycles was run with a J-beta primer mix and a sample-barcoded 5' primer. Each TCR beta cDNA molecule received a unique molecular identifier from a template-switch 5' adaptor carrying 12 random nucleotides. At least 2.5 million CDR3-containing paired-end reads were obtained from each sample. All of the RNA was converted into first-strand cDNA using the Mint cDNA synthesis kit, with a TRBC-specific oligonucleotide serving as the primer. Following uracil-DNA glycosylase treatment, all cDNA underwent a first 18-cycle PCR with the universal primers M1SS and BC2_uni_R. The paper's data handling went like this. Each sample was normalized by randomly selecting 1 million high-quality reads, each carrying a distinct molecular identifier. Instead of being binned into consensus sequences, reads that shared molecular identifiers were thrown out. CDR3 identification, clonotype clustering and error correction used MiTCR with a Q25 quality threshold and the strictest error-elimination algorithm. Lower-bound total TCR beta diversity was estimated with a nonparametric unseen species model using Euler transformation. TCRdb itself trimmed the public reads at Q25 with fastp, ran MiXCR and retained productive beta chains. Every CDR3 protein is listed once, alongside the most common genes and DNA of its rows. These V and J calls derive from TCRdb rather than the authors' analysis. This sample comprises about 1,600,000 distinct CDR3 sequences, approximately 42% of them detected only once. The ten largest clones add up to 7% to 9% of the sample.

The 40 or so donors, aged about 6 to 95 years, were systemically healthy Caucasian individuals from Russia. Roughly 9.5 milliliters of peripheral blood were drawn from each donor into EDTA-treated Vacutainer tubes. Ficoll-Paque density-gradient centrifugation was used to isolate PBMCs, with at least 6 million per sample. Total RNA, at least 6 micrograms per sample, was extracted from PBMCs with Trizol reagent. The percentages of naive CD45RAhigh/CD27high T cells were determined by flow cytometry on a PBMC aliquot from every donor. The paper's findings and limits, for the study overall: Observed TCR beta diversity per million T cells fell roughly linearly with age, and a significant reduction was already apparent by age about 38. Total diversity estimates from one million sequenced T cells were considered lower bounds and underestimates. Since profiling was done on bulk unsorted PBMCs, naive and antigen-experienced compartments could not be conclusively compared. The percentage of naive T cells measured by flow cytometry correlated strongly with observed TCR beta diversity. Donor CMV infection status was unknown, potentially confounding age-related changes in expanded clonotypes. Compared with the aged group, the long-lived group had more naive CD4+ T cells, fewer expanded clones and increased TCR diversity, a pattern suggesting age selection.

The germline V gene gives CDR1 as SGHRS and CDR2 as YFSETQ. The CDR3 goes from the cysteine to the phenylalanine over 15 residues. Left in the record is the CDR3 DNA by itself, 45 bases read in frame from the first base. This receptor was identified in a woman younger than 30 in good health. The sequenced material came from blood. The chain is made from TRBV5-1 and TRBJ2-1; the D gene is unclear. The J call may not be correct, given that the DNA end is closer to TRBJ2-7. The CDR3 protein: CASRPQESSYNEQYF. DNA sequence: TGCGCCAGCAGGCCCCAAGAGAGCTCCTACAATGAGCAGTACTTC.